This T cell receptor beta chain was sequenced for a study of blood T cells in healthy people across ages. Germline V gives CDR1 MNHEY, CDR2 SVGAGI. CDR3 length: 19 residues. V lost 0 bases and J lost 0, with 18 bases in between. Primed by a sample-barcoded 5' primer and a J-beta primer mix, a second PCR proceeded for about 7 to 12 cycles. TCRdb re-called the 5' RACE reads through MiXCR, storing one row per CDR3 protein. The sample yields roughly 500,000 distinct CDR3 sequences, nearly 25% seen once. This clonotype was detected a few times. These data also formed part of another study, on T cells of mothers and their children.

The clonotype was recovered from a boy younger than 18 in good health. Material: blood. The chain uses TRBV6-5 and TRBJ2-1, with a possible D match to TRBD1 (6 bases). CDR3 residues: CASSYSGPQGPSSYNEQFF. CDR3 sequence (DNA): TGTGCCAGCAGTTACTCGGGACCCCAGGGGCCCAGCTCCTACAATGAGCAGTTCTTC.